A selection of T cell receptor beta chains follows, all from one sample in a study of blood T cell repertoires in COVID-19. Assay: immunoSEQ multiplex PCR; the TCRdb copy retains only in-frame clones and omits some. The profile shows 200,000 or so clones, more than 85% of them singletons. The sequenced sample was peripheral blood. These receptors were taken from a man between 65 and 85 years old with active or convalescent COVID-19. CDR3s include the opening cysteine and the closing phenylalanine or tryptophan. A D gene is named only where the DNA matches it firmly. Rows give clone size only sometimes, using once, few, many, or a class for an expanded clone.

clone_size	cdr3_length	v_call	j_call	d_call	cdr3_aa	cdr3_nt
.	13	TRBV2	TRBJ1-1	.	CASNGRGDTEAFF	TGTGCCAGCAATGGGAGGGGAGACACTGAAGCTTTCTTT
.	16	TRBV27	TRBJ1-4	TRBD1	CASSPGGTGQREKLFF	TGTGCCAGCAGCCCCGGCGGGACAGGGCAAAGAGAAAAACTGTTTTTT
.	14	TRBV10-3	TRBJ2-7	.	CAISVAPGHYEQYF	TGTGCCATCTCGGTAGCCCCCGGCCACTACGAGCAGTACTTC
.	14	TRBV7-9	TRBJ2-1	.	CASTTAPGSNEQFF	TGTGCCAGCACCACAGCCCCGGGGTCCAATGAGCAGTTCTTC
.	14	TRBV15	TRBJ1-4	.	CATSYPAQGEKLFF	TGTGCCACCAGCTATCCGGCCCAGGGGGAAAAACTGTTTTTT
.	15	TRBV2	TRBJ2-7	.	CASRGLTGESYEQYF	TGTGCCAGCAGGGGGCTGACGGGCGAGTCCTACGAGCAGTACTTC
once	15	TRBV19	TRBJ2-1	.	CASSKQDQDYNEQFF	TGTGCCAGTAGTAAACAGGACCAAGACTACAATGAGCAGTTCTTC
.	11	TRBV3-1/TRBV3-2	TRBJ2-4	.	CASSRGNIQYF	TGTGCCAGCAGCCGCGGAAACATTCAGTACTTC
.	12	TRBV10-3	TRBJ2-5	.	CAISAGEETQYF	TGTGCCATCAGCGCAGGGGAAGAGACCCAGTACTTC
.	14	TRBV6-7	TRBJ2-7	.	CASSLVALRGEQYF	TGTGCCAGCAGTTTAGTGGCCCTCAGAGGGGAGCAGTACTTC
.	17	TRBV3-1/TRBV3-2	TRBJ2-5	TRBD2	CASSQEPAGGPRETQYF	TGTGCCAGCAGCCAAGAGCCAGCGGGGGGGCCGAGGGAGACCCAGTACTTC
few	14	TRBV5-1	TRBJ2-4	TRBD2	CASSPGGTKNIQYF	TGCGCCAGCAGCCCGGGGGGGACCAAAAACATTCAGTACTTC
.	15	TRBV6-6	TRBJ1-5	.	CASSYSRGTDQPQHF	TGTGCCAGCAGTTACTCACGGGGGACCGATCAGCCCCAGCATTTT
.	12	TRBV28	TRBJ2-2	.	CASSPGGRELFF	TGTGCCAGCAGTCCGGGGGGCCGGGAGCTGTTTTTT
.	16	TRBV6-2/TRBV6-3	TRBJ2-3	.	CASSYGDNRSPDTQYF	TGTGCCAGCAGTTACGGGGACAACCGGAGCCCAGATACGCAGTATTTT
.	15	TRBV19	TRBJ2-3	.	CASSRPGQEGDTQYF	TGTGCCAGTAGCCGACCGGGACAAGAGGGAGATACGCAGTATTTT
.	15	TRBV15	TRBJ1-6	.	CATSRGQGRNSPLHF	TGTGCCACCAGCAGAGGCCAGGGTCGTAATTCACCCCTCCACTTT
.	14	TRBV28	TRBJ2-7	.	CASSTQFESYEQYF	TGTGCCAGCAGTACACAGTTCGAGTCCTACGAGCAGTACTTC
.	14	TRBV3-1/TRBV3-2	TRBJ2-2	.	CATQRPGGTGELFF	TGTGCCACCCAAAGACCCGGCGGCACCGGGGAGCTGTTTTTT
.	14	TRBV7-9	TRBJ1-1	.	CASSPRGSTTEAFF	TGTGCCAGCAGCCCAAGGGGGTCGACCACTGAAGCTTTCTTT
.	15	TRBV11-3	TRBJ2-3	.	CASSLEGGGTDTQYF	TGTGCCAGCAGCTTGGAAGGCGGGGGCACAGATACGCAGTATTTT
.	16	TRBV5-1	TRBJ2-1	.	CASSLGAGSSYNEQFF	TGCGCCAGCAGCTTGGGGGCCGGAAGCTCCTACAATGAGCAGTTCTTC
.	15	TRBV24-1	TRBJ2-5	TRBD1	CATSDPTGAAETQYF	TGTGCCACCAGTGATCCTACAGGGGCGGCAGAGACCCAGTACTTC
.	14	TRBV7-2	TRBJ2-1	.	CASSLVEGNNEQFF	TGTGCCAGCAGTTTAGTGGAGGGGAACAATGAGCAGTTCTTC
.	16	TRBV5-3	TRBJ2-5	TRBD1	CARSADHRGLKETQYF	TGTGCCAGAAGCGCTGACCACAGGGGGCTAAAAGAGACCCAGTACTTC
.	15	TRBV15	TRBJ2-6	.	CATSRAGSGANVLTF	TGTGCCACCAGCAGAGCGGGGTCAGGGGCCAACGTCCTGACTTTC
.	20	TRBV4-1	TRBJ2-3	TRBD1	CASSPRTRDRVVGYTDTQYF	TGCGCCAGCAGCCCCAGGACCCGGGACAGGGTCGTGGGGTACACAGATACGCAGTATTTT
.	13	TRBV6-5	TRBJ1-1	TRBD1	CASSTPGTGEAFF	TGTGCCAGCAGTACACCCGGGACAGGTGAAGCTTTCTTT
.	17	TRBV18	TRBJ1-5	.	CASSPTGPAFSNQPQHF	TGTGCCAGCTCACCGACAGGCCCCGCGTTTAGCAATCAGCCCCAGCATTTT
.	14	TRBV4-3	TRBJ1-3	.	CASSQQGSGNTIYF	TGCGCCAGCAGCCAACAGGGTTCTGGAAACACCATATATTTT
.	15	TRBV24-1	TRBJ2-3	.	CATSDPSRWTDTQYF	TGTGCCACCAGTGATCCGTCGAGGTGGACAGATACGCAGTATTTT
few	16	TRBV18	TRBJ1-4	.	CASSPPTGTSNEKLFF	TGTGCCAGCTCACCACCGACGGGGACATCTAATGAAAAACTGTTTTTT
.	13	TRBV5-4	TRBJ1-2	.	CASSLVGGYGYTF	TGTGCCAGCAGCTTGGTAGGGGGCTATGGCTACACCTTC
once	17	TRBV27	TRBJ2-1	TRBD2	CASSSSGIGDYNNEQFF	TGTGCCAGCAGTTCTAGCGGGATAGGGGACTACAATAATGAGCAGTTCTTC
.	13	TRBV12-3/TRBV12-4	TRBJ1-5	.	CASRPTGSQPQHF	TGTGCCAGCAGACCGACAGGATCCCAGCCCCAGCATTTT
.	13	TRBV5-1	TRBJ2-7	.	CASSEDRAYEQYF	TGCGCCAGCAGCGAAGACAGAGCCTACGAGCAGTACTTC
.	17	TRBV3-1/TRBV3-2	TRBJ1-2	TRBD1	CASSQEGDRGRGRGYTF	TGTGCCAGCAGCCAAGAGGGGGACAGGGGGCGCGGACGGGGCTACACCTTC
.	14	TRBV6-5	TRBJ1-5	.	CASSLTTSNQPQHF	TGTGCCAGCAGTTTGACAACCAGCAATCAGCCCCAGCATTTT
.	16	TRBV28	TRBJ1-1	.	CASRRTVGPGNTEAFF	TGTGCCAGCAGGCGAACAGTGGGTCCAGGGAACACTGAAGCTTTCTTT
.	14	TRBV27	TRBJ1-4	TRBD1	CASSPWAGGEKLFF	TGTGCCAGCAGTCCATGGGCAGGGGGTGAAAAACTGTTTTTT
once	15	TRBV5-5	TRBJ2-3	.	CASSYGSGSTDTQYF	TGTGCCAGCAGCTACGGATCGGGGAGCACAGATACGCAGTATTTT
.	13	TRBV27	TRBJ1-1	TRBD1	CASRVSGGGGAFF	TGTGCCAGCAGAGTCTCAGGGGGTGGGGGGGCTTTCTTT